These T cell receptor beta chains were read from a single sample in a study of blood T cell repertoires in COVID-19. The data were produced by immunoSEQ multiplex PCR, yet TCRdb's version contains in-frame clones alone and is incomplete. The repertoire includes 140,000 to 150,000 clones, approximately 90% of them detected once, and around 2.9% sits in the top ten. Source material: peripheral blood. The receptors come from a man between 60 and 70 years old with active or convalescent COVID-19. CDR3s include the opening cysteine and the closing phenylalanine or tryptophan. Each record gives: clone size, V gene, D gene, J gene, CDR3 DNA, CDR3 protein. A D gene is named only where the DNA matches it firmly. Size is stated for part of the rows, as once, few or many counts, or as a class when the clone is expanded.

once	TRBV11-2	.	TRBJ1-4	TGTGCCAGCAGCTTAGACCCCCCCCGGGGGGAAAAACTGTTTTTT	CASSLDPPRGEKLFF
.	TRBV5-6	TRBD1	TRBJ1-2	TGTGCCAGCAGCCCTCCCGGGACAGCGCTCTATGGCTACACCTTC	CASSPPGTALYGYTF
.	TRBV24-1	.	TRBJ1-2	TGTGCCACCAGTGATTTGCTAGCGTCCGACTATGGCTACACCTTC	CATSDLLASDYGYTF
.	TRBV18	.	TRBJ2-7	TGTGCCAGCTCACCCCCTAGCGTCTCGTACGAGCAGTACTTC	CASSPPSVSYEQYF
.	TRBV5-1	.	TRBJ2-3	TGCGCCAGCAGCGTGACAGGTCGGCTGGATACGCAGTATTTT	CASSVTGRLDTQYF
once	TRBV5-4	.	TRBJ1-2	TGTGCCAGCAGCTTGGAACAGGGAGACGGCTACACCTTC	CASSLEQGDGYTF
.	TRBV30	.	TRBJ2-3	TGTGCCTGGAGTGTCGGGGGCACAGATACGCAGTATTTT	CAWSVGGTDTQYF
few	TRBV19	.	TRBJ2-7	TGTGCCAGTAGTATAGCGGGGATCGACTACGAGCAGTACTTC	CASSIAGIDYEQYF
.	TRBV5-4	TRBD1	TRBJ1-1	TGTGCCAGCAGCTTCCCGACAGGGGGCAGTAACACTGAAGCTTTCTTT	CASSFPTGGSNTEAFF
.	TRBV3-1/TRBV3-2	TRBD2	TRBJ2-3	TGTGCCAGCAGCCACCGCGGCGGGGGGAGCACAGATACGCAGTATTTT	CASSHRGGGSTDTQYF
few	TRBV6-5	TRBD1	TRBJ2-1	TGTGCCAGCATTGGACAGGGTTACAATGAGCAGTTCTTC	CASIGQGYNEQFF
.	TRBV2	.	TRBJ1-1	TGTGCCAGTCGTGGGGCAGGACCGTTTGAAGCTTTCTTT	CASRGAGPFEAFF
.	TRBV7-6	TRBD2	TRBJ2-1	TGTGCCAGCAGCTTAGCGTCTAGCGGGAGCGGTCTCAATGAGCAGTTCTTC	CASSLASSGSGLNEQFF
once	TRBV29-1	TRBD1	TRBJ2-3	TGCAGCGACCGGACAGGAGGAACAGATACGCAGTATTTT	CSDRTGGTDTQYF
once	TRBV2	.	TRBJ1-6	TGTGCCAGCAGTGAAACCGGTCCATCCTTTTCACCCCTCCACTTT	CASSETGPSFSPLHF
.	TRBV2	TRBD2	TRBJ2-1	TGTGCCAGCAGGGGGGGTAGCGGGAGGGCCTACAATGAGCAGTTCTTC	CASRGGSGRAYNEQFF
.	TRBV7-2	.	TRBJ1-6	TGTGCCAGCAGCCTACAGTCAGGGATGGAAAATTCACCCCTCCACTTT	CASSLQSGMENSPLHF
.	TRBV7-9	.	TRBJ2-7	TGTGCCAGCAGCTTTTTAGCGACTGAGCAGTACTTC	CASSFLATEQYF
.	TRBV9	.	TRBJ1-6	TGTGCCAGCAGCGTAGGTTTAGTCGAGCTAAATTCACCCCTCCACTTT	CASSVGLVELNSPLHF
.	TRBV24-1	.	TRBJ1-2	TGTGCCACCAGTCCAGGCAACTATGGCTACACCTTC	CATSPGNYGYTF
.	TRBV9	TRBD2	TRBJ2-7	TGTGCCAGCAGCGTAGAGGCTAGCGGGACAACCCTCTCCTACGAGCAGTACTTC	CASSVEASGTTLSYEQYF
.	TRBV6-4	TRBD1	TRBJ1-2	TGTGCCAGCAGTGGGGGACAGGACTATGGCTACACCTTC	CASSGGQDYGYTF
.	TRBV5-8	.	TRBJ2-2	TGTGCCAGCAGCTTTTCGGGGGGCCCCGGGGAGCTGTTTTTT	CASSFSGGPGELFF
.	TRBV5-1	TRBD2	TRBJ2-5	TGCGCCAGCAGCTTGAACGCCCCCCGGGGAGGGGCTCAAGAGACCCAGTACTTC	CASSLNAPRGGAQETQYF
many	TRBV18	TRBD1	TRBJ1-4	TGTGCCAGCTCACCTCGGCCCAGGGGGGAAGAAAAACTGTTTTTT	CASSPRPRGEEKLFF
.	TRBV12-5	.	TRBJ2-3	TGTGCTAGTGGTTTGCCGCCAGCGGGCCACACAGATACGCAGTATTTT	CASGLPPAGHTDTQYF
.	TRBV5-1	TRBD2	TRBJ2-1	TGCGCCAGCAGGTCGGTAGCGGGAGAAATTAATGAGCAGTTCTTC	CASRSVAGEINEQFF
.	TRBV5-1	.	TRBJ2-7	TGCGCCAGCAGCTTAGGACATTTAGGTTACGAGCAGTACTTC	CASSLGHLGYEQYF
.	TRBV10-3	TRBD1	TRBJ1-1	TGTGCCATCAGCCGACAGGGGGGCACTGAAGCTTTCTTT	CAISRQGGTEAFF
.	TRBV27	.	TRBJ1-1	TGTGCCAGCAGTTTAGGATGGAGAATGAACACTGAAGCTTTCTTT	CASSLGWRMNTEAFF
.	TRBV4-2	.	TRBJ1-1	TGTGCCAGCAGCCTTGACAGGTTCGGTCGGGTAGCTTTCTTT	CASSLDRFGRVAFF
.	TRBV29-1	.	TRBJ1-2	TGCAGCGTTGTAGTGGCAGGGGAGGGCTATGGCTACACCTTC	CSVVVAGEGYGYTF
.	TRBV30	TRBD1	TRBJ1-4	TGTGCCTGGAGTGATAGAACAGGGGACGGTGAAAAACTGTTTTTT	CAWSDRTGDGEKLFF
once	TRBV7-8	.	TRBJ1-5	TGTGCCAGCGTCGCGGGGCCAGCAAGTTATCAGCCCCAGCATTTT	CASVAGPASYQPQHF
.	TRBV20-1	TRBD2	TRBJ2-5	TGCAGTGCTGGTGAGAGCGGGGTGTACCAAGAGACCCAGTACTTC	CSAGESGVYQETQYF
.	TRBV3-1/TRBV3-2	TRBD1	TRBJ2-6	TGTGCCAGCAGCCAAAGGACAGGGGGCTTTGGGGCCAACGTCCTGACTTTC	CASSQRTGGFGANVLTF
once	TRBV5-5	TRBD1	TRBJ1-3	TGTGCCAGCAGGTTCCAGACAGGGGCTGGAAACACCATATATTTT	CASRFQTGAGNTIYF
once	TRBV24-1	TRBD1	TRBJ2-1	TGTGCCACCAGTGAACCGAGGACAGGCCACAATGAGCAGTTCTTC	CATSEPRTGHNEQFF
.	TRBV18	.	TRBJ2-4	TGTGCCAGCTCACCACTAAGTGTTGGTGGGGCACTAGCCAAAAACATTCAGTACTTC	CASSPLSVGGALAKNIQYF
.	TRBV9	.	TRBJ1-2	TGTGCCAGCAGCGTAGCTCCACAGGGAGTGAGTGGCTACACCTTC	CASSVAPQGVSGYTF
.	TRBV7-8	TRBD1	TRBJ1-2	TGTGCCAGCAGCCCAGACAGGGTGAAAAACTATGGCTACACCTTC	CASSPDRVKNYGYTF
few	TRBV7-2	TRBD1	TRBJ2-7	TGTGCCAGCAGCTTAGTTGGGACAGGTCTCTACGAGCAGTACTTC	CASSLVGTGLYEQYF
.	TRBV6-4	.	TRBJ1-6	TGTGCCAGCAGTGAATCGGGAGTAGGTTCACCCCTCCACTTT	CASSESGVGSPLHF
.	TRBV19	TRBD1	TRBJ1-2	TGTGCCAGTGGGGCGGACAGGGAATATGGCTACACCTTC	CASGADREYGYTF
.	TRBV6-5	TRBD1	TRBJ1-5	TGTGCCAGCAGCCAGGGGGCCGTCCAGCCCCAGCATTTT	CASSQGAVQPQHF